What follows describes a single TCR beta chain. Its antigen is unknown. Clones were sequenced by immunoSEQ multiplex PCR, and TCRdb holds only the in-frame ones, with some missing. The sample contains tens of thousands of clones, 75% to 95% of which appear only once. The CDR3 runs 16 residues. The V gene end was trimmed by 9 bases and the J gene end by 0 bases; junction bases not matched to a gene: 9. Germline V CDR1 and CDR2: WSHSY, SAAADI. The entry originates in a study of graft-versus-host responses after intestinal transplantation. As for the study in general: All of the recipients had induction that used anti-thymocyte globulin, then tacrolimus and steroids for approximately 3 years. Broader study findings: Peak circulating GvH clone levels were associated with early post-transplant HvG declines. Graft-donor T cell macrochimerism coincided with high graft-versus-host to host-versus-graft clonal ratios in allografts. Recipient marrow contained GvH clones, some of which appeared first in ileum or blood.

The sample in question was PBMCs, obtained roughly 660 days after intestinal transplant. The chain combines TRBV10-2 with TRBJ1-4; 8 bases are a match to TRBD1. The receptor was isolated from a human patient who received an intestinal transplant, so some T cells may come from the graft donor. CDR3 residues: CASRGTGVTTNEKLFF. In DNA form, the CDR3 reads TGCGCCAGTCGGGGGACAGGTGTTACAACTAATGAAAAACTGTTTTTT.